This T cell receptor (beta chain) stems from a study of regulatory T cells in long-lasting Graves disease. Study as a whole: Graves' patients, newly diagnosed, had taken antithyroid drugs under 3 months.

Germline loops: CDR1 MNHEY, CDR2 SMNVEV (reference sequence). Trimming at V came to 6 bases and at J to 1 base, leaving 8 bases not matched to a gene. CDR3 length equals 17 residues. Time point indicated: newly diagnosed GD, antithyroid drugs for less than 3 months. The TCR library was made from RNA that had been extracted from PBMCs in TRIzol. In building TCR beta libraries, iRepertoire HTBI primers were used together with Arm-PCR of CDR3 regions. TCRdb passed the multiplex PCR reads through MiXCR, listing each CDR3 protein once. The data hold over 500,000 distinct CDR3 sequences, with 15% to 20% observed a single time. Many counts were recorded for this clonotype. These data also formed part of another study, on T cells in Graves' hyperthyroidism and ophthalmopathy. That work adds: These patients, aged 18 to 65, had recently diagnosed hyperthyroidism lasting under 2 months. The TCR CDR3 first-round RT-PCR relied on the HTBI primer set.

The V call is TRBV27, the J call TRBJ2-1; 11 bases are shared with TRBD2. The specimen was peripheral blood mononuclear cells (PBMCs), collected at new diagnosis, from a patient treated with antithyroid drugs. The clonotype originates from a man between 18 and 29 years old with Graves disease. The CDR3, as DNA: TGTGCCAGCAGAATTAGCGGGAGGGCCTTATCCTACAATGAGCAGTTCTTC. Translation gives CASRISGRALSYNEQFF.